This is a list of T cell receptor beta chains from one sample in a study of early stage breast cancer tumors. The protocol was immunoSEQ multiplex PCR, while the TCRdb copy is restricted to in-frame clones and leaves out a portion. The sample consists of about 15,000 clones, roughly 84% of them appearing once. The sequenced material came from normal breast tissue next to the tumor. Receptor source: a young adult with breast cancer. The CDR3 runs from the conserved cysteine through the conserved F or W. D genes are given only for firm matches. Not every row has a clone size; where given, it reads once, few, many or a size class.

d_call: NA
j_call: TRBJ2-7
v_call: TRBV5-4
clone_size: NA
cdr3_nt: TGTGCCAGCAGCTTGTCCGGGAGTCTCCTCGAGCAGTACTTC
cdr3_aa: CASSLSGSLLEQYF

d_call: NA
j_call: TRBJ2-7
v_call: TRBV5-3
clone_size: NA
cdr3_nt: TGTGCCAGAAGCTTGGTAACTTTAGCGGTTCCCCCCTACGAGCAGTACTTC
cdr3_aa: CARSLVTLAVPPYEQYF

d_call: TRBD1
j_call: TRBJ2-7
v_call: TRBV9
clone_size: NA
cdr3_nt: TGTGCCAGCAGCCCGGATGGACAGGCTTACGGTGGGCAGTACTTC
cdr3_aa: CASSPDGQAYGGQYF

d_call: TRBD1
j_call: TRBJ1-2
v_call: TRBV6-9
clone_size: NA
cdr3_nt: TGTGCCAGCAGTTATGGGACAGGTCACAAGTGTTATGGCTACACCTTC
cdr3_aa: CASSYGTGHKCYGYTF

d_call: NA
j_call: TRBJ1-1
v_call: TRBV14
clone_size: few
cdr3_nt: TGTGCCAGCAGCCCACTGTCCAGGGAAGACCAAGCTTTCTTT
cdr3_aa: CASSPLSREDQAFF

d_call: NA
j_call: TRBJ2-1
v_call: TRBV2
clone_size: few
cdr3_nt: TGTGCCAGCAGTGAAGCCACTAGCTCAAGTGAGCAGTTCTTC
cdr3_aa: CASSEATSSSEQFF

d_call: NA
j_call: TRBJ1-4
v_call: TRBV29-1
clone_size: NA
cdr3_nt: TGCAGCGTTGGCAGGGGAGGTGAAAAACTGTTTTTT
cdr3_aa: CSVGRGGEKLFF

d_call: NA
j_call: TRBJ1-2
v_call: TRBV2
clone_size: NA
cdr3_nt: TGTGCCAGCAGTCAGGACAGAACCAACTATGGCTACACCTTC
cdr3_aa: CASSQDRTNYGYTF

d_call: NA
j_call: TRBJ1-1
v_call: TRBV19
clone_size: few
cdr3_nt: TGTGCCAGTAGTATATGGTCCCCGGGGGCTGATACTGAAGCTTTCTTT
cdr3_aa: CASSIWSPGADTEAFF

d_call: TRBD1
j_call: TRBJ1-1
v_call: TRBV19
clone_size: few
cdr3_nt: TGTGCCAGTAGCCAACAGGGGGGACAGATGAACACTGAAGCTTTCTTT
cdr3_aa: CASSQQGGQMNTEAFF

d_call: NA
j_call: TRBJ1-2
v_call: TRBV21-1
clone_size: NA
cdr3_nt: TGTGCCAGCAGCAAAGTACGGCAGGGGGCCTATGGCTACACCTTC
cdr3_aa: CASSKVRQGAYGYTF

d_call: NA
j_call: TRBJ2-7
v_call: TRBV4-2
clone_size: NA
cdr3_nt: TGTGCCAGCAGCCAAGAAGCGTCCCCGGACTTCTACGAGCAGTACTTC
cdr3_aa: CASSQEASPDFYEQYF

d_call: TRBD1
j_call: TRBJ1-3
v_call: TRBV4-1
clone_size: NA
cdr3_nt: TGCGCCAGCAAGTCAGGGGGCGCATCTGGAAACACCATATATTTT
cdr3_aa: CASKSGGASGNTIYF

d_call: NA
j_call: TRBJ1-1
v_call: TRBV10-2
clone_size: NA
cdr3_nt: TGCGCCAGCGCGACTCTGGGTAACACTGAAGCTTTCTTT
cdr3_aa: CASATLGNTEAFF

d_call: NA
j_call: TRBJ2-2
v_call: TRBV9
clone_size: once
cdr3_nt: TGTGCCAGCAGCGTAGGGGGGGAGTCCGGGGAGCTGTTTTTT
cdr3_aa: CASSVGGESGELFF

d_call: NA
j_call: TRBJ2-5
v_call: TRBV10-3
clone_size: NA
cdr3_nt: TGTGCCATCAGTTCGCGACCATCCCCGTCCCAAGAGACCCAGTACTTC
cdr3_aa: CAISSRPSPSQETQYF

d_call: NA
j_call: TRBJ1-1
v_call: TRBV4-2
clone_size: NA
cdr3_nt: TGTGCCAGCAGCCAAGAGGGGGAGATTAGCACTGAAGCTTTCTTT
cdr3_aa: CASSQEGEISTEAFF

d_call: NA
j_call: TRBJ1-1
v_call: TRBV27
clone_size: NA
cdr3_nt: TGTGCCAGCAGTTTAGGAAACCTGAACACTGAAGCTTTCTTT
cdr3_aa: CASSLGNLNTEAFF

d_call: NA
j_call: TRBJ1-6
v_call: TRBV6-6
clone_size: NA
cdr3_nt: TGTGCCAGCAGTCCAGGACAGTATGAAAATTCACCCCTCCACTTT
cdr3_aa: CASSPGQYENSPLHF

d_call: NA
j_call: TRBJ1-5
v_call: TRBV2
clone_size: NA
cdr3_nt: TGTGCCAGCAGTGAGTTGAGGGGGGTCAGCAATCAGCCCCAGCATTTT
cdr3_aa: CASSELRGVSNQPQHF

d_call: NA
j_call: TRBJ2-7
v_call: TRBV4-2
clone_size: few
cdr3_nt: TGTGCCAGCAGCCAAACCGGGACAACCTACGAGCAGTACTTC
cdr3_aa: CASSQTGTTYEQYF

d_call: NA
j_call: TRBJ1-1
v_call: TRBV7-9
clone_size: once
cdr3_nt: TGTGCCAGCAGGCTTCTCTTCAGGGACACTGAAGCTTTCTTT
cdr3_aa: CASRLLFRDTEAFF

d_call: NA
j_call: TRBJ1-5
v_call: TRBV19
clone_size: NA
cdr3_nt: TGTGCCAGTAGTATCGGCGGGGGGGCGGAACAGCCCCAGCATTTT
cdr3_aa: CASSIGGGAEQPQHF

d_call: NA
j_call: TRBJ2-2
v_call: TRBV7-8
clone_size: NA
cdr3_nt: TGTGCCAGCAGCTTAGAACTAGCAAGGGAGCTGTTTTTT
cdr3_aa: CASSLELARELFF

d_call: NA
j_call: TRBJ1-5
v_call: TRBV7-9
clone_size: large
cdr3_nt: TGTGCCAGCAGCTTAGAACAGGGTGTCGGGGCGAGCAATCAGCCCCAGCATTTT
cdr3_aa: CASSLEQGVGASNQPQHF

d_call: NA
j_call: TRBJ2-7
v_call: TRBV5-1
clone_size: once
cdr3_nt: TGCGCCAGCAGCTTGGGGCCGCCCTCCTACGAGCAGTACTTC
cdr3_aa: CASSLGPPSYEQYF

d_call: NA
j_call: TRBJ2-7
v_call: TRBV30
clone_size: NA
cdr3_nt: TGTGCCTGGAGTGGGGGACCTTACGAGCAGTACTTC
cdr3_aa: CAWSGGPYEQYF

d_call: NA
j_call: TRBJ2-5
v_call: TRBV7-9
clone_size: NA
cdr3_nt: TGTGCCAGCAGCATACAGGGAATTGAGACCCAGTACTTC
cdr3_aa: CASSIQGIETQYF

d_call: NA
j_call: TRBJ1-1
v_call: TRBV9
clone_size: NA
cdr3_nt: TGTGCCAGCAGCCCTCCGGGCAGGGGCGGCACTGAAGCTTTCTTT
cdr3_aa: CASSPPGRGGTEAFF

d_call: TRBD1
j_call: TRBJ1-1
v_call: TRBV10-3
clone_size: NA
cdr3_nt: TGTTCCTGCAGAGGACAGGCCAACACTGAAGCTTTCTTT
cdr3_aa: CSCRGQANTEAFF

d_call: TRBD2
j_call: TRBJ2-7
v_call: TRBV28
clone_size: NA
cdr3_nt: TGTGCCAGCAGTTTTAGGGCTAGCGGGAGTAGGGAGCAGTACTTC
cdr3_aa: CASSFRASGSREQYF

d_call: TRBD2
j_call: TRBJ2-1
v_call: TRBV10-1
clone_size: NA
cdr3_nt: TGCGCCAGCAGCGGTTCCGGGGCGGGAGGGCTCAATGAGCAGTTCTTC
cdr3_aa: CASSGSGAGGLNEQFF

d_call: NA
j_call: TRBJ2-3
v_call: TRBV11-2
clone_size: once
cdr3_nt: TGTGCCAGCAGCTTGCTAGGGACAGATACGCAGTATTTT
cdr3_aa: CASSLLGTDTQYF

d_call: NA
j_call: TRBJ1-1
v_call: TRBV19
clone_size: NA
cdr3_nt: TGTGCCAGTAGCCGTCAGGGAGCTTACACTGAAGCTTTCTTT
cdr3_aa: CASSRQGAYTEAFF

d_call: NA
j_call: TRBJ1-2
v_call: TRBV15
clone_size: NA
cdr3_nt: TGTGCCACCAGCAGAGAGATAACGGCGGGGGGAGATGGCTACACCTTC
cdr3_aa: CATSREITAGGDGYTF

d_call: NA
j_call: TRBJ2-7
v_call: TRBV4-2
clone_size: NA
cdr3_nt: TGTGCCAGCAGCCAAGACAGGTCTAGGCCCTCCTACGAGCAGTACTTC
cdr3_aa: CASSQDRSRPSYEQYF

d_call: NA
j_call: TRBJ1-1
v_call: TRBV19
clone_size: NA
cdr3_nt: TGTGCCAGTAGTTGGGCTAACACTGAAGCTTTCTTT
cdr3_aa: CASSWANTEAFF

d_call: TRBD1
j_call: TRBJ1-1
v_call: TRBV7-9
clone_size: NA
cdr3_nt: TGTGCCAGGACAGGGGCGAGCACTGAAGCTTTCTTT
cdr3_aa: CARTGASTEAFF

d_call: NA
j_call: TRBJ1-1
v_call: TRBV27
clone_size: NA
cdr3_nt: TGTGCCAGCAGTGAGAGGGGGGGGTGGGCTGAAGCTTTCTTT
cdr3_aa: CASSERGGWAEAFF

d_call: TRBD1
j_call: TRBJ1-4
v_call: TRBV9
clone_size: NA
cdr3_nt: TGTGCCAGCAGCGTATCGGGGACAGGGGTACCAACTAATGAAAAACTGTTTTTT
cdr3_aa: CASSVSGTGVPTNEKLFF

d_call: TRBD2
j_call: TRBJ2-7
v_call: TRBV27
clone_size: NA
cdr3_nt: TGTGCCAGCAGTTTATTGTTTCGTGGAGGGAGCGGGAGCTACGAGCAGTACTTC
cdr3_aa: CASSLLFRGGSGSYEQYF

d_call: NA
j_call: TRBJ2-7
v_call: TRBV6-5
clone_size: NA
cdr3_nt: TGTGCCAGCAGTTACGGGTATGCGGGATACGAGCAGTACTTC
cdr3_aa: CASSYGYAGYEQYF

d_call: NA
j_call: TRBJ2-2
v_call: TRBV11-3
clone_size: NA
cdr3_nt: TGTGCCAGCAGCTTAGAAGGGGACACCGGGGAGCTGTTTTTT
cdr3_aa: CASSLEGDTGELFF

d_call: NA
j_call: TRBJ2-7
v_call: TRBV7-2
clone_size: once
cdr3_nt: TGTGCCAGCAGCTTACGTCGAGGGAGCTCAAGCTCCTACGAGCAGTACTTC
cdr3_aa: CASSLRRGSSSSYEQYF

d_call: TRBD2
j_call: TRBJ2-7
v_call: TRBV5-4
clone_size: NA
cdr3_nt: TGTGCCAGCAGCTTGGCGGGAGGGGGGCGATTATTTCGAGAGCAGTACTTC
cdr3_aa: CASSLAGGGRLFREQYF

d_call: NA
j_call: TRBJ1-1
v_call: TRBV5-1
clone_size: NA
cdr3_nt: TGCGCCAGCAGCACCCTTAGTCTCGATGGCACTGAAGCTTTCTTT
cdr3_aa: CASSTLSLDGTEAFF

d_call: NA
j_call: TRBJ2-5
v_call: TRBV10-3
clone_size: NA
cdr3_nt: TGTGCCATCTCAGAGGGACCCCAAAGGACCCAGTACTTC
cdr3_aa: CAISEGPQRTQYF

d_call: TRBD1
j_call: TRBJ1-1
v_call: TRBV9
clone_size: NA
cdr3_nt: TGTGCCAGCAGCGTAGGACAGGGCGGCACTGAAGCTTTCTTT
cdr3_aa: CASSVGQGGTEAFF

d_call: NA
j_call: TRBJ2-1
v_call: TRBV19
clone_size: NA
cdr3_nt: TGTGCCAGTACCCCAGGGAATGAGCAGTTCTTC
cdr3_aa: CASTPGNEQFF

d_call: NA
j_call: TRBJ1-1
v_call: TRBV10-1
clone_size: NA
cdr3_nt: TGCGCCAGCAGTGGTAGGGGGAAGAACACTGAAGCTTTCTTT
cdr3_aa: CASSGRGKNTEAFF